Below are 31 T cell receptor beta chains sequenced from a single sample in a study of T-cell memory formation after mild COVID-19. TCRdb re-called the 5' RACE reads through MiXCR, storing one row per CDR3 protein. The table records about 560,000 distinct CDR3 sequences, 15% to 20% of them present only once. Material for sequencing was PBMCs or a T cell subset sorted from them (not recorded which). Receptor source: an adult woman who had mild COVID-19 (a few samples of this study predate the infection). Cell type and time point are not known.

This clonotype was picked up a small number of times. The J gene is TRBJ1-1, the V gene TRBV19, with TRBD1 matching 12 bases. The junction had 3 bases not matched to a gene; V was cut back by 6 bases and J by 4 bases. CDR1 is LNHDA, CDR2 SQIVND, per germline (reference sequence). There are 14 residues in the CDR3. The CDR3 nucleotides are TGTGCCAGTAGGGGACAGGGGGCGATCACTGAAGCTTTCTTT. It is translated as CASRGQGAITEAFF.

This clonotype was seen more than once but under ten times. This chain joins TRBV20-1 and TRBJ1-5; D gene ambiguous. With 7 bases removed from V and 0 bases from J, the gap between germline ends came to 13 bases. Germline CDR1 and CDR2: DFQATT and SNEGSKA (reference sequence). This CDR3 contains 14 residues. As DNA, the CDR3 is TGCAGTGTTAAACGGCCGTATAGCAATCAGCCCCAGCATTTT. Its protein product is CSVKRPYSNQPQHF.

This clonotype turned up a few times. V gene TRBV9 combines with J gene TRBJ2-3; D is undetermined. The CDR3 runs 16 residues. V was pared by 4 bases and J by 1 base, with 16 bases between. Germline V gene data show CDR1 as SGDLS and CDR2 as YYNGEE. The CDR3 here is CASSFPTSGGTDTQYF. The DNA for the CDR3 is TGTGCCAGCAGCTTTCCAACGTCCGGCGGCACAGATACGCAGTATTTT. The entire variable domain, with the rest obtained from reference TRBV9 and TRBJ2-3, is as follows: DSGVTQTPKHLITATGQRVTLRCSPRSGDLSVYWYQQSLDQGLQFLIQYYNGEERAKGNILERFSAQQFPDLHSELNLSSLELGDSALYFCASSFPTSGGTDTQYFGPGTRLTVL.

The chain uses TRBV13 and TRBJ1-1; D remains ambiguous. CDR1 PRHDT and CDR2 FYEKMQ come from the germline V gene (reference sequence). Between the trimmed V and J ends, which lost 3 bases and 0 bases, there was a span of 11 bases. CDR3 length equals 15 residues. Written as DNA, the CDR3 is TGTGCCAGCAGCTTCGGACGGGTGGTGAACACTGAAGCTTTCTTT. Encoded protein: CASSFGRVVNTEAFF.

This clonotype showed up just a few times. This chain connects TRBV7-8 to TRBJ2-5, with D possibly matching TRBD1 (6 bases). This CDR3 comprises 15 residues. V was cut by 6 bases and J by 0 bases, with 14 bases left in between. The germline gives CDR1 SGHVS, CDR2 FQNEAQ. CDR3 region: CASRPNTGYQETQYF. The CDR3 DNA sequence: TGTGCCAGCAGGCCAAATACAGGGTACCAAGAGACCCAGTACTTC.

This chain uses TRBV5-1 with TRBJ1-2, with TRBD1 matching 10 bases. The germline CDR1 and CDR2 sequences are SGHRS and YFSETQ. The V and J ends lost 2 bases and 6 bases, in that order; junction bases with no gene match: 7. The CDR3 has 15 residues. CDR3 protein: CASSFRDRGLDGYTF. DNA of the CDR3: TGCGCCAGCAGCTTTCGGGACAGGGGATTGGATGGCTACACCTTC.

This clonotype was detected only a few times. CDR3 in amino acids: CSAPWTSGRALAYEQYF. The CDR3 DNA reads as TGCAGTGCTCCCTGGACTAGCGGGAGGGCCTTGGCCTACGAGCAGTACTTC. V is TRBV20-1 and J is TRBJ2-7; TRBD2 aligns across 15 bases. After removal of 5 bases from V and 2 bases from J, the junction contained 10 bases not matched to a gene. This CDR3 is built from 17 residues. Germline V gene data show CDR1 as DFQATT and CDR2 as SNEGSKA (reference sequence).

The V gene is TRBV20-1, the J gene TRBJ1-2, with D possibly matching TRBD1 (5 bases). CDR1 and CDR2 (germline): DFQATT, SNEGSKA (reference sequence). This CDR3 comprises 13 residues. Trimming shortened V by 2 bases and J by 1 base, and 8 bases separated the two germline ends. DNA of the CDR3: TGCAGTGCTAGACGACAGTTTAACTATGGCTACACCTTC. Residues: CSARRQFNYGYTF.

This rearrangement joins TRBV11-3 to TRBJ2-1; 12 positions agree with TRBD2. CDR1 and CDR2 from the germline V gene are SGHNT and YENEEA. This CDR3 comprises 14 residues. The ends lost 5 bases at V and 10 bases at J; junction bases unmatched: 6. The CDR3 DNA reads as TGTGCCAGCAGCCTACGGACTAGCGGGGTCGAGCAGTTCTTC. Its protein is CASSLRTSGVEQFF.

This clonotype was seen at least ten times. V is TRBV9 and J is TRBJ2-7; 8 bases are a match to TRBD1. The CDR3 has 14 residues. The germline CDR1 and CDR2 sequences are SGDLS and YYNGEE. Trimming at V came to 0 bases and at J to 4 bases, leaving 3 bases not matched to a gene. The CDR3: CASSVAGGPYEQYF. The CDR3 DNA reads TGTGCCAGCAGCGTAGCAGGGGGCCCTTACGAGCAGTACTTC.

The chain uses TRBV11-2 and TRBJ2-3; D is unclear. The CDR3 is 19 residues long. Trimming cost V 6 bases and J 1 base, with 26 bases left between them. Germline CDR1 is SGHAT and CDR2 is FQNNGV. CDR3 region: CASRQISGLTRDRTDTQYF. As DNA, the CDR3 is TGTGCCAGCAGGCAGATATCAGGTCTCACCCGCGATCGCACAGATACGCAGTATTTT. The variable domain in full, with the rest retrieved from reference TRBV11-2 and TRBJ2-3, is EAGVAQSPRYKIIEKRQSVAFWCNPISGHATLYWYQQILGQGPKLLIQFQNNGVVDDSQLPKDRFSAERLKGVDSTLKIQPAKLEDSAVYLCASRQISGLTRDRTDTQYFGPGTRLTVL.

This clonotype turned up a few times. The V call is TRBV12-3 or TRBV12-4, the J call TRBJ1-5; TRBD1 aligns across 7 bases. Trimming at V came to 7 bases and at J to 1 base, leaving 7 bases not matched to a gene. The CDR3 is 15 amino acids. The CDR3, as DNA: TGTGCCAGCACTCAGGACAGGTTCAGCAATCAGCCCCAGCATTTT. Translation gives CASTQDRFSNQPQHF.

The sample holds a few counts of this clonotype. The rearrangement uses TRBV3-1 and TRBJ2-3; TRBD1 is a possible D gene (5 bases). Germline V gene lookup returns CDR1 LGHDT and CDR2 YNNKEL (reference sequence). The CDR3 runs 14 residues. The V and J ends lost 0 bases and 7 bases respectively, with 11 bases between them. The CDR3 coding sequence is TGTGCCAGCAGCCAAGAAGGGGTTCCTCATACGCAGTATTTT. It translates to CASSQEGVPHTQYF.

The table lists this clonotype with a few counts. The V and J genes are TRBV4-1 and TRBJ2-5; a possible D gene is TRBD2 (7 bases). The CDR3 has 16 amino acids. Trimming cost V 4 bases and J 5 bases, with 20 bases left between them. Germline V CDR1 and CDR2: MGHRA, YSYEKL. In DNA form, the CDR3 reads TGCGCCAGCAGCCCTCGAGTTAGGGGGGAGGGGGAGACCCAGTACTTC. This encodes CASSPRVRGEGETQYF.

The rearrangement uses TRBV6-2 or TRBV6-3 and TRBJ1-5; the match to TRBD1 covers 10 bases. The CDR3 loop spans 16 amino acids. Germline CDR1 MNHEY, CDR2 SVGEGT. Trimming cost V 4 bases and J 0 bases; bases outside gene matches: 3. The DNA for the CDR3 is TGTGCCAGCAGTTTCGGGACAGGGGCTAGCAATCAGCCCCAGCATTTT. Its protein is CASSFGTGASNQPQHF.

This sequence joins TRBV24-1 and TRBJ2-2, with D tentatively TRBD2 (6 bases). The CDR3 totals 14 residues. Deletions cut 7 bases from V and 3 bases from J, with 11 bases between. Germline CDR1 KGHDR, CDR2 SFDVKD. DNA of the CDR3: TGTGCCACCAGCCAGACGGGGGACACCGGGGAGCTGTTTTTT. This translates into CATSQTGDTGELFF.

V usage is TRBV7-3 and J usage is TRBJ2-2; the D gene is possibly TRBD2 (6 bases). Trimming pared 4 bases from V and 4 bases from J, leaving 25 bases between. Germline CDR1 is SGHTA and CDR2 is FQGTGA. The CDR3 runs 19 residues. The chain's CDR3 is CASSSSRGRHRWSTGELFF. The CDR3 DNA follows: TGTGCCAGCAGCTCCTCGCGGGGCCGACATCGCTGGAGCACCGGGGAGCTGTTTTTT.

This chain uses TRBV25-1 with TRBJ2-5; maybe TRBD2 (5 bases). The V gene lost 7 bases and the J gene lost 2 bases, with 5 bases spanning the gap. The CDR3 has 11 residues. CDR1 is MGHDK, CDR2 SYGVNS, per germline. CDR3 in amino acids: CASTGQETQYF. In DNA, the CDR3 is TGTGCCAGCACGGGGCAAGAGACCCAGTACTTC.

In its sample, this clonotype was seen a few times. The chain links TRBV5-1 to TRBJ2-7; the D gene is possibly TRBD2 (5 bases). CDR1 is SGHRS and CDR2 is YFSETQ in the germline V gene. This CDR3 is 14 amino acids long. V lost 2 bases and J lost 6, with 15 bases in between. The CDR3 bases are TGCGCCAGCAGCTTCCGGGATCTCTTCTCCGAGCAGTACTTC. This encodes CASSFRDLFSEQYF.

CDR3 in DNA: TGCGCCAGCAGTCAGTCCTTCATACGGACAGCGGAAACCTACGAGCAGTACTTC. It is translated as CASSQSFIRTAETYEQYF. The V and J genes are TRBV23-1 and TRBJ2-7; D possibly corresponds to TRBD1 (6 bases). TRBV23-1 is flagged as an ORF with uncertain function. This CDR3 is built from 18 residues. V dropped 3 bases and J dropped 2 bases, with 23 bases sitting between them.

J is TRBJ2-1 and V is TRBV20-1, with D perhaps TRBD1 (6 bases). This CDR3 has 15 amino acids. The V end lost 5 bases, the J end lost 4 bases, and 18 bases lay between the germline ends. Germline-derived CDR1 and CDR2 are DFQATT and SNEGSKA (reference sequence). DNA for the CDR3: TGCAGTGCTTGGGACATCTGGGGAGCATACAATGAGCAGTTCTTC. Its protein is CSAWDIWGAYNEQFF.

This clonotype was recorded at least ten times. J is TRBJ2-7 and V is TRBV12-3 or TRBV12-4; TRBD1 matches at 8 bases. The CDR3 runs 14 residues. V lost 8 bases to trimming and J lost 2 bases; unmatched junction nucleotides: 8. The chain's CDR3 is CASGTGTGAYEQYF. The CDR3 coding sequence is TGTGCCAGCGGGACCGGGACAGGAGCCTACGAGCAGTACTTC.

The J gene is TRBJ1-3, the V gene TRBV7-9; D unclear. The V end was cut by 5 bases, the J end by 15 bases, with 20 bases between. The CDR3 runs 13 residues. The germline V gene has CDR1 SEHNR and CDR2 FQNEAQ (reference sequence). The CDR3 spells CASSPSVAAPEYF. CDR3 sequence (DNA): TGTGCCAGCAGCCCTTCTGTGGCGGCCCCTGAATATTTT.

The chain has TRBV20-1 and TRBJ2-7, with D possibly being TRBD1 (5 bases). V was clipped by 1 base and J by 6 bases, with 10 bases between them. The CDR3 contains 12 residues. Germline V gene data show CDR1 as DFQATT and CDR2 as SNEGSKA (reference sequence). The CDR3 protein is CSARGTLAEQYF. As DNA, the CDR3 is TGCAGTGCTAGAGGGACACTGGCCGAGCAGTACTTC.

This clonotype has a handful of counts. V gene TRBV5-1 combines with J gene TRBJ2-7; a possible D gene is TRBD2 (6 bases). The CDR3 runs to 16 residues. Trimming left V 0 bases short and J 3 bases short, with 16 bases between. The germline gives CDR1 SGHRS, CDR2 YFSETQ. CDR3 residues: CASSLGGEMSVYEQYF. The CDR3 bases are TGCGCCAGCAGCTTGGGGGGGGAGATGTCGGTCTACGAGCAGTACTTC. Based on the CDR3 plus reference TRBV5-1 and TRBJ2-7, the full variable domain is KAGVTQTPRYLIKTRGQQVTLSCSPISGHRSVSWYQQTPGQGLQFLFEYFSETQRNKGNFPGRFSGRQFSNSRSEMNVSTLELGDSALYLCASSLGGEMSVYEQYFGPGTRLTVT.

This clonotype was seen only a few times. The CDR3 DNA sequence: TGTGCCAGCAGAGACGGGAGCCGGGGGGACTATGGCTACACCTTC. Translating it yields CASRDGSRGDYGYTF. The chain combines TRBV12-3 or TRBV12-4 with TRBJ1-2, with a weak D call TRBD1 (5 bases). The CDR3 spans 15 residues. V lost 6 bases and J 3 bases, leaving 17 bases between the germline ends.

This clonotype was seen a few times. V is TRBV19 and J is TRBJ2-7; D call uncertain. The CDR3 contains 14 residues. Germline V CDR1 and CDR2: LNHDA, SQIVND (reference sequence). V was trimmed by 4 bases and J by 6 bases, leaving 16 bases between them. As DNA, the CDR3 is TGTGCCAGTAGTAAGGTTCTGGGGTTTACCGAGCAGTACTTC. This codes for CASSKVLGFTEQYF.

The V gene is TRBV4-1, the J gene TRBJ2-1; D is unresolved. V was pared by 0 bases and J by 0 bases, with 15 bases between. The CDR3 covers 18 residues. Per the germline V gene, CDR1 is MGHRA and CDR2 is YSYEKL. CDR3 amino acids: CASSQESPLTSSYNEQFF. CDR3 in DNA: TGCGCCAGCAGCCAAGAGTCGCCACTAACGAGCTCCTACAATGAGCAGTTCTTC.

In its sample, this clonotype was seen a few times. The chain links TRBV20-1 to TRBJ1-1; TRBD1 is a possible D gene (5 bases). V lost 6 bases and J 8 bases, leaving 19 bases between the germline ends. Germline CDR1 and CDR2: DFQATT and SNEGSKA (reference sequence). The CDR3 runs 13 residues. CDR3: CSAGPIRQLEAFF. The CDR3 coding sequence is TGCAGTGCGGGACCCATTAGACAGCTAGAAGCTTTCTTT.

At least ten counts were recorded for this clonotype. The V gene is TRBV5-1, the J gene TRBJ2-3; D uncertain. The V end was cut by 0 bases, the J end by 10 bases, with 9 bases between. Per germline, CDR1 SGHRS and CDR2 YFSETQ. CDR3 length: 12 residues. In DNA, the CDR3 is TGCGCCAGCAGCTTGGATCAGGCCGCGCAGTATTTT. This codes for CASSLDQAAQYF.

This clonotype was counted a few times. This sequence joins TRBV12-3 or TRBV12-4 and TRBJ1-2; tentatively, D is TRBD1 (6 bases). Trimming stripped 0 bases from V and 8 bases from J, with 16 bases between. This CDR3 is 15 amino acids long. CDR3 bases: TGTGCCAGCAGTTTAGCGGTATGGGGGCTGGGGGGCTACACCTTC. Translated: CASSLAVWGLGGYTF.